The subject of this entry is one T cell receptor (beta chain). This entry belongs to a study of patients and donors after allogeneic stem cell transplantation. One entry per CDR3 protein results from TCRdb running MiXCR on the RT-PCR reads. The data show some 150,000 distinct CDR3 sequences, over 30% seen once. This sequence originates from a human donor who was either an allogeneic HSCT recipient or a stem cell or donor lymphocyte infusion donor (not recorded which). It is not recorded whose cells these are; they may come from a transplant donor. The sequenced sample consisted of blood, either unsorted or a sorted T cell fraction (not recorded which).

The CDR3 protein is CSAGVSYNEQFF. CDR3 in DNA: TGCAGCGCAGGTGTCTCCTACAATGAGCAGTTCTTC. The V and J genes are TRBV29-1 and TRBJ2-1; D ambiguous. The V gene's germline CDR1 is SQVTM and CDR2 ANQGSEA. Trimming shortened V by 7 bases and J by 0 bases, and 7 bases separated the two germline ends. This CDR3 comprises 12 residues.